This TCR beta chain comes out of a study of blood T cell repertoires in COVID-19. Overall study context: Material from acute and convalescent COVID-19 was sourced from the United States, Italy and Spain. PBMCs, B-cell-depleted T cells, or T cells provided the cDNA or gDNA that made up the material.

V lost 1 base to trimming and J lost 1 base; unmatched junction nucleotides: 5. In germline, CDR1 is SGHDT, CDR2 YYEEEE. The CDR3 is 16 amino acids. Methods used by the authors: Nucleated cell number was recorded as an estimate derived from reference gene primer amplification. TCRdb keeps only in-frame clones here, not all; method: immunoSEQ multiplex PCR. The DNA gave D and trimming, while V, J and clone size come from that table. This sample has about 210,000 clones, with approximately 89% found just once. Participant reports of clinical history set cohort assignment. The source is a woman between 40 and 55 years old with acute COVID-19. The chain has TRBV5-6 and TRBJ1-5; the match to TRBD1 covers 7 bases. Sequenced input: PBMCs or T cells enriched from blood (not recorded which). The CDR3 sequence: CASSLSGGRSNQPQHF. The DNA of the CDR3 is TGTGCCAGCAGCTTGTCAGGGGGTCGGAGCAATCAGCCCCAGCATTTT.